This TCR beta chain was identified during a study of T cell repertoires in cytomegalovirus infection. Study background: Well-studied HLA-B-restricted CMV epitopes were used in the study alongside recently identified HLA-C-restricted ones. A matching HLA type, together with CMV infection, was signaled by public TCR beta signatures.

This clonotype was counted many times. What it binds is not known. This CDR3 comprises 16 residues. The germline V gene encodes CDR1 SGHTA and CDR2 FQGNSA. J lost 1 base, V lost 5 bases, and 8 bases had no gene match. Via MiXCR, TCRdb re-called the reads, giving one row per CDR3 protein. Among a few hundred thousand distinct CDR3 sequences listed, 29% were seen once. The TCR was taken from a human donor in good health (CMV status not recorded). Some clones in this sample may be carry-over from other donors' samples. The chain recombines TRBV7-2 with TRBJ1-5; the match to TRBD1 covers 7 bases. Sample: cultured PBMCs, taken from culture after CMV antigen stimulation. CDR3 in DNA: TGTGCCAGCAGCCCTTCTTCGGGACAGAGCAATCAGCCCCAGCATTTT. Translation: CASSPSSGQSNQPQHF.